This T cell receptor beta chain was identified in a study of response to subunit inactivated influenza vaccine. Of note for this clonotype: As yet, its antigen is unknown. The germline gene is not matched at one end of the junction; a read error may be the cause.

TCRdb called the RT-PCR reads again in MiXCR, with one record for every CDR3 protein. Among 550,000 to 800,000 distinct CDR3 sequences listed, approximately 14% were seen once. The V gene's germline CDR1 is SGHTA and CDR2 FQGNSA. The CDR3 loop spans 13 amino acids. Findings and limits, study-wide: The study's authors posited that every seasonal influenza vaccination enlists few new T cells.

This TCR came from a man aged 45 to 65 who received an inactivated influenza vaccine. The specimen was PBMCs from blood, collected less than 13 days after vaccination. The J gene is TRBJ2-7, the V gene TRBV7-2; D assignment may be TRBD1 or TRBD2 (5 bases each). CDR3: CASLPGRSSEQYF. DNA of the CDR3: TGTGCCAGCCTCCCGGGACGATCCTCCGAGCAGTACTTC.